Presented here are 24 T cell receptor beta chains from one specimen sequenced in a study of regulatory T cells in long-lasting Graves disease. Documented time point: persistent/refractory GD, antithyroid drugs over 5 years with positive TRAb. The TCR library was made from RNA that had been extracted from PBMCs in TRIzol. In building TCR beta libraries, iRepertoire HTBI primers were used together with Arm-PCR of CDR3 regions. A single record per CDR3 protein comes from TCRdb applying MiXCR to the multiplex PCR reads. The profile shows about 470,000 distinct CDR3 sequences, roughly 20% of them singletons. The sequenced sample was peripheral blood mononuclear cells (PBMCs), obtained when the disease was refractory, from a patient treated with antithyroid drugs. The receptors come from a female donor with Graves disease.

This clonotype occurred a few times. For the CDR3, the DNA is TGTGCCTGGAGTGTAAAAGTTAACACTGAAGCTTTCTTT. Its protein is CAWSVKVNTEAFF. The V and J genes are TRBV30 and TRBJ1-1; D is undetermined. Germline CDR1 is GTSNPN and CDR2 is SVGIG (reference sequence). Trimming pared 0 bases from V and 2 bases from J, leaving 7 bases between. The CDR3 is made up of 13 amino acids.

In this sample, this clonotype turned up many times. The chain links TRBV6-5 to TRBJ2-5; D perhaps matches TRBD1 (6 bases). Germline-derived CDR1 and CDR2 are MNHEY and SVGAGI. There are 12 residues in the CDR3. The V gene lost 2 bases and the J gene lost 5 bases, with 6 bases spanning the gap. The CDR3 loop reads CASSYGGETQYF. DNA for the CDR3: TGTGCCAGCAGTTACGGGGGCGAGACCCAGTACTTC.

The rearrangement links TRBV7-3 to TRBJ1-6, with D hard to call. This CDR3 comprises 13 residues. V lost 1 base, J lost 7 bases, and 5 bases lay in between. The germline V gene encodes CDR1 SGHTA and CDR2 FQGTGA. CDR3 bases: TGTGCCAGCAGCTTAATCCCCAATTCACCCCTCCACTTT. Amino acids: CASSLIPNSPLHF.

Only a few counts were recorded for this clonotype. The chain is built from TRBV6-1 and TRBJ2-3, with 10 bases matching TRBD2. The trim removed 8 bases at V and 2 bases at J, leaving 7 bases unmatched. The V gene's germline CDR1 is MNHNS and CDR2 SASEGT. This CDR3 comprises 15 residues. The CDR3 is CASLPGLAYTDTQYF. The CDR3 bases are TGTGCCAGCCTCCCGGGACTAGCGTACACAGATACGCAGTATTTT.

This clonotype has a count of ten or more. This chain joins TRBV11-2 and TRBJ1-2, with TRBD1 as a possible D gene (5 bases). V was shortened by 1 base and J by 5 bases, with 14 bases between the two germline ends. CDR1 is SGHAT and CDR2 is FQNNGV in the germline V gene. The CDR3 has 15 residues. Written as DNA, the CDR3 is TGTGCCAGCAGCTTAGGAACAGGCGGGTGGTATGGCTACACCTTC. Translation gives CASSLGTGGWYGYTF.

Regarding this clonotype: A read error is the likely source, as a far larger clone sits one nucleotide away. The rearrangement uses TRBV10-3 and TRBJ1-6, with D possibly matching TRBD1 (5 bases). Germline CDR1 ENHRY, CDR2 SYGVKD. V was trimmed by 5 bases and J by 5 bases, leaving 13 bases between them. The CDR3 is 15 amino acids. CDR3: CAISQGGGHNSPLHF. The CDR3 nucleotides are TGTGCCATCAGTCAGGGCGGGGGACATAATTCACCCCTCCACTTT.

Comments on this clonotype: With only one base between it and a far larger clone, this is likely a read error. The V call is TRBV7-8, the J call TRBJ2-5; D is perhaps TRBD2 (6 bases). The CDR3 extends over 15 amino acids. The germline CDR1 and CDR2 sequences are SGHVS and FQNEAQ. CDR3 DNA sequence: TGTGCCAGCAGCTTAAGTAGCGGATACCAAGGGACCCAGTACTTC. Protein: CASSLSSGYQGTQYF.

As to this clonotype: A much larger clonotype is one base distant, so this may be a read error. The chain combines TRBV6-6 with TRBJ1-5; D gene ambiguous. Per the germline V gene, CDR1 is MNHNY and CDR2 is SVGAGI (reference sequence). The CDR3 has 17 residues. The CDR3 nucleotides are TGTACCAGCAGTTACTCGATTGCTCGCAGAGGCAATCAGCCCCAGCATTTT. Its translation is CTSSYSIARRGNQPQHF.

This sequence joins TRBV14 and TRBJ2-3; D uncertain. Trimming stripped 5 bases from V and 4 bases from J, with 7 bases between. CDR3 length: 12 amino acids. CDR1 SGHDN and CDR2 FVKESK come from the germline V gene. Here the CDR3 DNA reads TGTGCCAGCAGCGGACCGCCAGATACGCAGTATTTT. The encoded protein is CASSGPPDTQYF.

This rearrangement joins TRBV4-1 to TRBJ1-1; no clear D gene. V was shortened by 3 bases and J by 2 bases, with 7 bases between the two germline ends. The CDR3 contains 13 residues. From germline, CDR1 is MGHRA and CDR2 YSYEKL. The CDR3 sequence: CASSQGYNTEAFF. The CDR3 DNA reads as TGCGCCAGCAGCCAGGGGTACAACACTGAAGCTTTCTTT.

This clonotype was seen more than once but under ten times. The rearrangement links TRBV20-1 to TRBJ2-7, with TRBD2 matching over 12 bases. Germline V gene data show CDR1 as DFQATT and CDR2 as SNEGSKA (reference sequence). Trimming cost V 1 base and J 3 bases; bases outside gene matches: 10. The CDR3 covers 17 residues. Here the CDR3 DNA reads TGCAGTGCTAGAGGTAACCCAGGACTAGCGGGGATCTACGAGCAGTACTTC. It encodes CSARGNPGLAGIYEQYF.

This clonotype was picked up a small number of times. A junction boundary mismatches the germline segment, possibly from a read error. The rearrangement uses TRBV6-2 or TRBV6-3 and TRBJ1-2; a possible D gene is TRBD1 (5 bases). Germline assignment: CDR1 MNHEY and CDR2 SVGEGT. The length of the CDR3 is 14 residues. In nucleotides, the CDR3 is TGTGCCGGCAGTTATTCTCAGGGTGGCTATGGCTACACCTTC. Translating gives CAGSYSQGGYGYTF.

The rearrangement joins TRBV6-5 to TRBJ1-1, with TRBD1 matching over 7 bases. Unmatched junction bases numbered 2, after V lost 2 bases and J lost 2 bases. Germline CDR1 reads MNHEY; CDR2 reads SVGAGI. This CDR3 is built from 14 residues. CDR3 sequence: CASSYRDSNTEAFF. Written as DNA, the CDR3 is TGTGCCAGCAGTTACCGGGACAGCAACACTGAAGCTTTCTTT.

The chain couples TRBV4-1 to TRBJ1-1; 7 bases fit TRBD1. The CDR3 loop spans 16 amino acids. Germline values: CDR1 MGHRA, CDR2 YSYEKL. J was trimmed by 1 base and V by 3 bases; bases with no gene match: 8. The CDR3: CASSHNGWDRNTEAFF. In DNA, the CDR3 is TGCGCCAGCAGCCACAACGGGTGGGACAGGAACACTGAAGCTTTCTTT.

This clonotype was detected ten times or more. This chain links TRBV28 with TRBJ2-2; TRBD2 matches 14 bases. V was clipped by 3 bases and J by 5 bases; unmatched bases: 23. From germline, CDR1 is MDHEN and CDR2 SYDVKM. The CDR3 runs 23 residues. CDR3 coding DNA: TGTGCCAGCAGTTTTTCTTTCTTGGGGCGCGGGACTAGCGGGAGTAAGGGTACCGGGGAGCTGTTTTTT. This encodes CASSFSFLGRGTSGSKGTGELFF.

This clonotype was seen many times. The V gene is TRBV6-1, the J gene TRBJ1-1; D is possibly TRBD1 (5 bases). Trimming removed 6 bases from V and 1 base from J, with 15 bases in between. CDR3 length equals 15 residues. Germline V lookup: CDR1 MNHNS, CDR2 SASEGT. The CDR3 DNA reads TGTGCCAGCAGGGATCAGGGCAGTCAGAACACTGAAGCTTTCTTT. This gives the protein CASRDQGSQNTEAFF.

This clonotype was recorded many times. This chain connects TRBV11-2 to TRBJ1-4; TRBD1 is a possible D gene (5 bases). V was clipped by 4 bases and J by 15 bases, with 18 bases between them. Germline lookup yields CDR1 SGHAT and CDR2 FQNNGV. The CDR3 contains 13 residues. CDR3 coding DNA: TGTGCCAGCAGCTCCGGACAAAATGAGCTTATGTTTTTT. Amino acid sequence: CASSSGQNELMFF.

This CDR3 reads CASSQIRLASDNEQFF. Here the CDR3 DNA reads TGTGCCAGCAGCCAAATCCGGTTAGCGTCCGACAATGAGCAGTTCTTC. V is TRBV6-1 and J is TRBJ2-1; TRBD2 is a possible D gene (5 bases). Trimming removed 6 bases at V and 5 bases at J, with 20 bases between. The germline V gene encodes CDR1 MNHNS and CDR2 SASEGT. CDR3 length: 16 amino acids.

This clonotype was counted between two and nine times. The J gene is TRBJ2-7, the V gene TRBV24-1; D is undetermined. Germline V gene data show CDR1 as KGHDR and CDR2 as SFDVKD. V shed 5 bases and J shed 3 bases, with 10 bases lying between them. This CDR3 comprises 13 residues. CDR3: CATSVGPYYEQYF. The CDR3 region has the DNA TGTGCCACCAGTGTCGGGCCTTACTACGAGCAGTACTTC.

The CDR3: CASSHFGGLAVNTGELFF. CDR3 nucleotide sequence: TGTGCCAGCAGCCACTTTGGGGGACTAGCGGTAAACACCGGGGAGCTGTTTTTT. The chain joins TRBV3-1 to TRBJ2-2; 11 positions match TRBD2. The CDR3 length is 18 residues. The trim removed 3 bases at V and 2 bases at J, leaving 8 bases unmatched. CDR1 LGHDT and CDR2 YNNKEL come from the germline V gene (reference sequence).

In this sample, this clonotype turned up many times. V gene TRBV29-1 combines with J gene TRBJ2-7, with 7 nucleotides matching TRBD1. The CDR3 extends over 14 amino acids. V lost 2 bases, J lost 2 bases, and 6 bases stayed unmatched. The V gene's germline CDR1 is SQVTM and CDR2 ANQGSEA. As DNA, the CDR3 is TGCAGCGTTGAAACTCAGGACAGGCCCTACGAGCAGTACTTC. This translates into CSVETQDRPYEQYF.

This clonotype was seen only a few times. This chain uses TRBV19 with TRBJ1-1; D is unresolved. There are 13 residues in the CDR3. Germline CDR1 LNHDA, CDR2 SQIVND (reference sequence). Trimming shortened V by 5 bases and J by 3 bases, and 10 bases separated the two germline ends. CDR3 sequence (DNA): TGTGCCAGTAGTCCGCCGGGATACACTGAAGCTTTCTTT. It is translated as CASSPPGYTEAFF.

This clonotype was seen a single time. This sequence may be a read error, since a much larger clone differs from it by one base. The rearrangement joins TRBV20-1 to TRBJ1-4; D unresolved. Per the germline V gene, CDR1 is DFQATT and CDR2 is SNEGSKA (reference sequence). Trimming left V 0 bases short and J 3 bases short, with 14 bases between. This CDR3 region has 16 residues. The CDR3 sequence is CSARETHGAANEKLFF. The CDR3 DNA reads TGCAGTGCTAGAGAAACCCACGGCGCAGCTAATGAAAAACTGTTTTTT.

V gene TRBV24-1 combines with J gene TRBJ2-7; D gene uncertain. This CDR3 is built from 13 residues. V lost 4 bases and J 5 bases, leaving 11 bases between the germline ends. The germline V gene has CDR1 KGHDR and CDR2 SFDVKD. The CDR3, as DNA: TGTGCCACCAGTGAGGCTGCGATTCACGAGCAGTACTTC. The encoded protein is CATSEAAIHEQYF.